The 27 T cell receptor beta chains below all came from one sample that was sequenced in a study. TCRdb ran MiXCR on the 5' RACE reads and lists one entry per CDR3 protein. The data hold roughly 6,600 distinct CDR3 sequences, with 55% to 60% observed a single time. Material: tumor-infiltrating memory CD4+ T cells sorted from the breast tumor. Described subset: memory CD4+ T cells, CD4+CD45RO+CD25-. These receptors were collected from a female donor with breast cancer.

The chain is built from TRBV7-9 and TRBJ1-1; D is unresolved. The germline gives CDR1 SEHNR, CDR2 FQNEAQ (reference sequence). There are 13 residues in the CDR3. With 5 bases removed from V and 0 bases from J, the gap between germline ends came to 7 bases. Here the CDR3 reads CASSPILNTEAFF. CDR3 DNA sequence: TGTGCCAGCAGCCCAATTCTGAACACTGAAGCTTTCTTT.

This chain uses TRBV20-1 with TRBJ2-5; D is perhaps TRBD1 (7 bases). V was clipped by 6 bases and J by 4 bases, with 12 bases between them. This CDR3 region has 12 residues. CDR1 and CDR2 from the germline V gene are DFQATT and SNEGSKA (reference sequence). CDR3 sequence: CSAAGQRETQYF. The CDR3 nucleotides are TGCAGTGCCGCGGGACAGAGAGAGACCCAGTACTTC.

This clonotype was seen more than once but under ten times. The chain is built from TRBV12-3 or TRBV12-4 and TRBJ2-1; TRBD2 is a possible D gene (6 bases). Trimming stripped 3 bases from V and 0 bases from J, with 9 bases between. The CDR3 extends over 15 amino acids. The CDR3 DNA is TGTGCCAGCAGTTTTGCGGGGTCCTCCTACAATGAGCAGTTCTTC. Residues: CASSFAGSSYNEQFF.

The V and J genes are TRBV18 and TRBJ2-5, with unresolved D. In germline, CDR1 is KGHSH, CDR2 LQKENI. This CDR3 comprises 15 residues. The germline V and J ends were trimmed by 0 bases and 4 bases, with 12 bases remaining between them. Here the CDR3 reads CASSPPADSIETQYF. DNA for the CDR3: TGTGCCAGCTCACCACCGGCAGATTCTATAGAGACCCAGTACTTC.

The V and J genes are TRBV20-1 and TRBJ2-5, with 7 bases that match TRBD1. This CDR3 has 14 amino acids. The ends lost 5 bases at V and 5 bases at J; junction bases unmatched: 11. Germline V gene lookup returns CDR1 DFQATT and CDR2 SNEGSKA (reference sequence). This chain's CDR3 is CSAETGISHETQYF. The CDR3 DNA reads TGCAGTGCTGAGACAGGGATCAGTCATGAGACCCAGTACTTC.

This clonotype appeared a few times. The CDR3 sequence: CASSPSNAGYTF. The CDR3 DNA reads as TGTGCCAGCTCACCATCTAATGCAGGCTACACCTTC. This rearrangement joins TRBV18 to TRBJ1-2; D is undetermined. Trimming pared 2 bases from V and 8 bases from J, leaving 9 bases between. The V gene's germline CDR1 is KGHSH and CDR2 LQKENI. The CDR3 is made up of 12 amino acids.

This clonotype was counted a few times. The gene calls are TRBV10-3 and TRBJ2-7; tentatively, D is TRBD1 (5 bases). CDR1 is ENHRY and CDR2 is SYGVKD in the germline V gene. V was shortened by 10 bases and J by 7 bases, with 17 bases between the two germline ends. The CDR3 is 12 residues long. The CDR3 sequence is CASQQSPGEQYF. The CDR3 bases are TGTGCCAGTCAACAGTCACCAGGGGAGCAGTACTTC.

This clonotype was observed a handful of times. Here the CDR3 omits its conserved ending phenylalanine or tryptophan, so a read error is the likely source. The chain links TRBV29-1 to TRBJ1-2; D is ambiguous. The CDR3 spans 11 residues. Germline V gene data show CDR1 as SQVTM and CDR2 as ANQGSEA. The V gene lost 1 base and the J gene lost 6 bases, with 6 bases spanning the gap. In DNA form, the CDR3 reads TGCAGCGTTGAAGGGACCCATGGCTACACCTCC. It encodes CSVEGTHGYTS.

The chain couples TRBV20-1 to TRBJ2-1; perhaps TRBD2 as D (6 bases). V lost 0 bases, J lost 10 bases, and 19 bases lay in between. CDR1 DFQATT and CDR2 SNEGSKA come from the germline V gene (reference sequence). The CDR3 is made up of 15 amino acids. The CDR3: CSARDRLSAGLEQFF. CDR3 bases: TGCAGTGCTAGAGATAGACTGAGTGCGGGGTTGGAGCAGTTCTTC.

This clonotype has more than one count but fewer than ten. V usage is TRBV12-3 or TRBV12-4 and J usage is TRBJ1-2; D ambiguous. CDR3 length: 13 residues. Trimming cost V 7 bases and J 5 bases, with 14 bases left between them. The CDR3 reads CASTPTEVYGYTF. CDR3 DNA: TGTGCCAGCACCCCGACGGAGGTTTATGGCTACACCTTC.

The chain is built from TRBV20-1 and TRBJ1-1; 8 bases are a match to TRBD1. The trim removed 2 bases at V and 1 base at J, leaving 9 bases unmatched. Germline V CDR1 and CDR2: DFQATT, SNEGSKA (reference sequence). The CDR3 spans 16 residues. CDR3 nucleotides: TGCAGTGCTAGATTGACAGGGGCCGGGGGGAACACTGAAGCTTTCTTT. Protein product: CSARLTGAGGNTEAFF.

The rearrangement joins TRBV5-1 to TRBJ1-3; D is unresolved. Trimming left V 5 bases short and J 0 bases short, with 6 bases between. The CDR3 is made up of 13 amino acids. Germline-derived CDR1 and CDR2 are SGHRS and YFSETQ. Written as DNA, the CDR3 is TGCGCCAGCAGACAGAGCTCTGGAAACACCATATATTTT. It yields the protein CASRQSSGNTIYF.

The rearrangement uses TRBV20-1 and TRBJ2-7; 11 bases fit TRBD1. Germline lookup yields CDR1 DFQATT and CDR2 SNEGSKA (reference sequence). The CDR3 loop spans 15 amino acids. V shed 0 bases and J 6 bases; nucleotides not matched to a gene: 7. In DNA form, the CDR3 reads TGCAGTGCTAGAGATCTTTTCGGACAGGGGGCCGAGCAGTACTTC. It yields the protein CSARDLFGQGAEQYF.

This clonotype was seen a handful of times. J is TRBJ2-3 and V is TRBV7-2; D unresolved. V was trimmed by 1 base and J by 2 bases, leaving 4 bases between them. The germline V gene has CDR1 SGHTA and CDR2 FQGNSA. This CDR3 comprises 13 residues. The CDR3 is CASSLGATDTQYF. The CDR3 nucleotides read TGTGCCAGCAGCTTAGGGGCCACAGATACGCAGTATTTT.

The CDR3: CSARDELYEQYF. The DNA of the CDR3 is TGCAGTGCTAGGGACGAACTCTACGAGCAGTACTTC. This chain links TRBV20-1 with TRBJ2-7; D is uncertain. Per the germline V gene, CDR1 is DFQATT and CDR2 is SNEGSKA (reference sequence). Trimming shortened V by 3 bases and J by 3 bases, and 9 bases separated the two germline ends. The CDR3 totals 12 residues.

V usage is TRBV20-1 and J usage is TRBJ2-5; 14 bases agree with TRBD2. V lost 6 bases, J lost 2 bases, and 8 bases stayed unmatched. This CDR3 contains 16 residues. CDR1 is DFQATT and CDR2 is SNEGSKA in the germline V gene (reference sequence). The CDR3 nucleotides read TGCAGTGCCTCGGGGACTAGCGGGGGTGTTCAAGAGACCCAGTACTTC. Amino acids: CSASGTSGGVQETQYF.

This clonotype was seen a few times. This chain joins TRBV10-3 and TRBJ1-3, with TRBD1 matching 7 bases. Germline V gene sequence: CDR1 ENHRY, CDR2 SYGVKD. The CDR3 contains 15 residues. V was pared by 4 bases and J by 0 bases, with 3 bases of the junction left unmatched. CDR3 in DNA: TGTGCCATCAGTGGGGGGACAGCCTCTGGAAACACCATATATTTT. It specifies CAISGGTASGNTIYF.

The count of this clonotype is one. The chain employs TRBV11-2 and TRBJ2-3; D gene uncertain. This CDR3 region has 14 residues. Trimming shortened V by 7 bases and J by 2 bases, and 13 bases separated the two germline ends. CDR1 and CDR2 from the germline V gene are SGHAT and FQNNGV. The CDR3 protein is CASKIGLTTDTQYF. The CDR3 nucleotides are TGTGCCAGCAAGATTGGTCTCACCACAGATACGCAGTATTTT.

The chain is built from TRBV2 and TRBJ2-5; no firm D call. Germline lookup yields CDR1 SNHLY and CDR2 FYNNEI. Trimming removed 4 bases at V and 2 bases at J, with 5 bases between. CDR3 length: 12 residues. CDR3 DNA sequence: TGTGCCAGCAGTGTCGAACAAGAGACCCAGTACTTC. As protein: CASSVEQETQYF.

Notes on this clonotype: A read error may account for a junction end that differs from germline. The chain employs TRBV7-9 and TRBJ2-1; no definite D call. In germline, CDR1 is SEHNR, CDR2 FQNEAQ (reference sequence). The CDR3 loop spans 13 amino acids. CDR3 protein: CASSLQLGGEQFF. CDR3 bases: TGCGCCAGCAGCTTACAGCTTGGTGGTGAGCAGTTCTTC.

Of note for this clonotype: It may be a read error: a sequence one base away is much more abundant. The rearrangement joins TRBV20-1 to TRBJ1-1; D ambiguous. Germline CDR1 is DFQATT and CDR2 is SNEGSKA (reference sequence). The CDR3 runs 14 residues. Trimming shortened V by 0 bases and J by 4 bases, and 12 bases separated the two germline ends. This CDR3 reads CSARDLRGLTEAFF. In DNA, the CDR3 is TGCAGTGCTAGAGACCTAAGAGGTCTCACTGAAGCTTTCTTT.

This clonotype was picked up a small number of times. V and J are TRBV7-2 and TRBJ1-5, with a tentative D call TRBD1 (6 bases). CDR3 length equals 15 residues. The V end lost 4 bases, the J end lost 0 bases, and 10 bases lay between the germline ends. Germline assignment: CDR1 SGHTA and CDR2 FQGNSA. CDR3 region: CASSSGQSSNQPQHF. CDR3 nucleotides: TGTGCCAGCAGCTCCGGACAGAGTAGCAATCAGCCCCAGCATTTT.

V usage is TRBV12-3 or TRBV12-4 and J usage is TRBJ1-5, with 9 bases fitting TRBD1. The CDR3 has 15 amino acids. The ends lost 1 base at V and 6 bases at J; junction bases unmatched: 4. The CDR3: CASSLVRDRVQPQHF. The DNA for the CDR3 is TGTGCCAGCAGTTTAGTTCGGGACAGGGTTCAGCCCCAGCATTTT.

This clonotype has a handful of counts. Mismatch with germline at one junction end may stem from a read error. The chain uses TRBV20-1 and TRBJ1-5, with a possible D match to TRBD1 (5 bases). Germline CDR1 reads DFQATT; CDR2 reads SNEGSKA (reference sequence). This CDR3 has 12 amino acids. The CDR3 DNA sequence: TGCAGTGCTAGAGAGCGACAGTCAGGCCTGTATTTT. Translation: CSARERQSGLYF.

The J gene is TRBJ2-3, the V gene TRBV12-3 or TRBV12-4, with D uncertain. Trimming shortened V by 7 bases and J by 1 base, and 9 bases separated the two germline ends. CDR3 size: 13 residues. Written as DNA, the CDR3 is TGTGCCAGCAAGACATGGGGCACAGATACGCAGTATTTT. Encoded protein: CASKTWGTDTQYF.

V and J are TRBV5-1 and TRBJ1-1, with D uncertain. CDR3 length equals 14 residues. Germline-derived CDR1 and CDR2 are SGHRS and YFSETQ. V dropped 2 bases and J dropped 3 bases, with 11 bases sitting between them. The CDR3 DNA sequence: TGCGCCAGCAGCTTCCGTCGGGGTGACACTGAAGCTTTCTTT. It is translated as CASSFRRGDTEAFF.

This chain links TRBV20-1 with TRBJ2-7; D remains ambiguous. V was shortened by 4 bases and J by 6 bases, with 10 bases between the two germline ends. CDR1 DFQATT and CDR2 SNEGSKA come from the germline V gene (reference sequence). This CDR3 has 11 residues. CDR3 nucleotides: TGCAGTGCTAAGGGCAGCTTCGAGCAGTACTTC. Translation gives CSAKGSFEQYF.